Each of the 10 T cell receptor beta chains below was sequenced from the same sample in a study of identical twins. MiXCR, applied by TCRdb to the 5' RACE reads, yields one record per CDR3 protein. The data show under 250,000 distinct CDR3 sequences, about 13% seen once. The sample also formed part of further work on yellow fever vaccine responses in identical twins.

Sequencing used memory (CD45RO+) T cells sorted from blood. Every receptor here comes from a woman younger than 30 in good health.

This clonotype appeared a few times. The chain carries TRBV30 and TRBJ1-1; D ambiguous. The CDR3 consists of 11 residues. Between the trimmed V and J ends, which lost 4 bases and 10 bases, there was a span of 13 bases. Germline CDR1 and CDR2: GTSNPN and SVGIG (reference sequence). DNA of the CDR3: TGTGCCTGGATAGCTATCGGTGGAGCTTTCTTT. It translates to CAWIAIGGAFF.

This clonotype was counted a few times. The genes are TRBV25-1 and TRBJ2-7, with D perhaps assigned TRBD1 or TRBD2 (5 bases each). The CDR3 consists of 13 residues. Trimming pared 7 bases from V and 2 bases from J, leaving 12 bases between. The V gene's germline CDR1 is MGHDK and CDR2 SYGVNS. CDR3: CASNDGTTYEQYF. For the CDR3, the DNA is TGTGCCAGCAACGACGGGACCACCTACGAGCAGTACTTC.

This chain links TRBV5-6 with TRBJ2-7, with D possibly being TRBD1 (6 bases). V lost 4 bases, J lost 9 bases, and 17 bases lay in between. CDR3 length: 13 residues. CDR1 SGHDT and CDR2 YYEEEE come from the germline V gene. The CDR3 coding sequence is TGTGCCAGCAGCGGACAGTTGGGTCGGATGCAGTACTTC. Protein sequence: CASSGQLGRMQYF.

This clonotype was counted between two and nine times. The chain couples TRBV10-3 to TRBJ2-7; D is ambiguous. From germline, CDR1 is ENHRY and CDR2 SYGVKD. CDR3 size: 11 residues. Trimming took 10 bases from V and 5 from J, leaving 12 bases between them. This CDR3 is CATALSHEQYF. In DNA, the CDR3 is TGTGCCACCGCCCTCTCGCACGAGCAGTACTTC.

This chain connects TRBV20-1 to TRBJ2-7; no definite D call. V lost 6 bases and J lost 3, with 9 bases in between. The CDR3 contains 11 residues. Germline values: CDR1 DFQATT, CDR2 SNEGSKA (reference sequence). CDR3: CSAPLFYEQYF. CDR3 sequence (DNA): TGCAGTGCCCCACTCTTCTACGAGCAGTACTTC.

This rearrangement joins TRBV7-3 to TRBJ2-1; TRBD2 agrees at 8 bases. The CDR3 consists of 14 residues. Germline values: CDR1 SGHTA, CDR2 FQGTGA. Trimming cost V 4 bases and J 4 bases; bases outside gene matches: 3. The CDR3 nucleotides read TGTGCCAGCAGCTCGGGGGGGCGGTACAATGAGCAGTTCTTC. Amino acid sequence: CASSSGGRYNEQFF.

The chain is built from TRBV28 and TRBJ2-1; 8 nucleotides match TRBD1. The germline CDR1 and CDR2 sequences are MDHEN and SYDVKM. This CDR3 is built from 15 residues. The V gene end was trimmed by 6 bases and the J gene end by 5 bases; junction bases not matched to a gene: 9. CDR3 in amino acids: CASRTTGGPNNEQFF. CDR3 bases: TGTGCCAGCAGAACTACAGGGGGTCCGAACAATGAGCAGTTCTTC.

In this sample, this clonotype turned up a few times. The gene calls are TRBV3-1 and TRBJ2-7; D unresolved. Trimming cost V 1 base and J 3 bases, with 4 bases left between them. This CDR3 spans 12 amino acids. CDR1 and CDR2 (germline): LGHDT, YNNKEL (reference sequence). The DNA of the CDR3 is TGTGCCAGCAGCCAAGTTTTCTACGAGCAGTACTTC. The encoded protein is CASSQVFYEQYF.

This clonotype was recorded a few times. The V and J genes are TRBV5-5 and TRBJ1-2, with D possibly being TRBD1 (6 bases). V was cut by 4 bases and J by 8 bases, with 15 bases left in between. This CDR3 is built from 13 residues. Germline-derived CDR1 and CDR2 are SGHKS and YYEKEE (reference sequence). CDR3 loop: CASSLGGGLGYTF. Here the CDR3 DNA reads TGTGCCAGCAGCCTCGGGGGGGGGCTCGGCTACACCTTC.

This clonotype was seen a few times. V is TRBV5-1 and J is TRBJ1-1; D not certain. Trimming cost V 4 bases and J 1 base, with 14 bases left between them. CDR1 and CDR2 from the germline V gene are SGHRS and YFSETQ. This CDR3 contains 15 residues. CDR3 region: CASSPGGSSNTEAFF. The CDR3 coding sequence is TGCGCCAGCAGCCCGGGTGGGTCCTCGAACACTGAAGCTTTCTTT.